This T cell receptor (beta chain) was recorded in a study of cytomegalovirus exposure and HLA in healthy donors (dated by TCRdb to the late 2010s). Study-level background: In an earlier analysis of approximately 640 of the donors, 276 Gb of sequence data and 90 million to 120 million unique TCR beta sequences from 150 million to 200 million T cells were reported. Along with the approximately 700-subject first cohort, a separate validation cohort of some 130 different subjects was used. Four or five DR-DQ haplotypes were handled as single units for association and clustering because linkage in the cohort was strong. A later genetic analysis used genome-wide SNP genotypes for about three fifths of the 666 donors, treating that subset as a discovery cohort. Of the 300 to 450 genotyped donors, 81% were placed in the genetic ancestry cluster associated with self-reported Caucasian donors. In an earlier analysis of over 550 of the donors, high-throughput TCR beta sequencing was used to judge whether each TCR beta V gene segment behaved as functional or pseudogenic. Every discovery cohort repertoire had been produced on one sequencing platform. A later analysis re-analyzed previously published TCR beta repertoires from 600 to 850 donors and added high-resolution HLA genotyping to study TCR occurrence patterns. Approximately 310 gigabases of sequencing data and 70 million to 100 million unique TCR sequences were included in an early release covering about 620 HLA-typed donors. Alongside the repertoire data, information on donor age, sex, ethnicity and CMV serostatus was compiled. Typing coverage varied by locus: roughly 620-630 donors for A, B, C, DRB1 and DQB1; under 550 for DQA1; 600 to 610 for DPA1; roughly 450 for DPB1. Both class I and class II loci were covered by HLA typing, at four-digit resolution. To predict cytomegalovirus infection status, the study combined high-throughput TCR immunosequencing, statistical association of individual TCRs with disease status, and machine learning. Using immunosequencing, the study profiled T cell repertoires from some 670 subjects and related those repertoires to cytomegalovirus serostatus. Among 300 to 500 genotyped donors of the cohort, an average of roughly 230,000 unique TCR beta nucleotide sequences was sequenced per donor, of which about 19% were non-productive. The study aimed to test whether cataloging public T cell receptors could reveal signatures of past pathogen exposure. The later analysis used no new phenotypic data to find candidate immune exposures, relying instead on TCR beta sequences and their occurrence across donors.

Study-level results and caveats: Because some donors lacked HLA typing at each locus, the association tests relied only on the typed subset. A further reported finding was that TCR beta sequences accurately predicted the HLA-A and HLA-B alleles for most subjects in the first cohort. A total of some 180 TCR beta chains were listed by the study as associated with cytomegalovirus. In a later analysis, HLA-associated TCR beta chains showed more clonal expansion and lower generation probabilities than non-associated chains that were equally common. In a later genetic analysis, fewer N-insertions in productive TCRs were reported among donors in an Asian-associated ancestry cluster than the roughly 700-donor mean. A group of highly shared sequence variants was considered likely to be a technical artifact of the sequencing pipeline. Seventeen rarely observed V segments, including chromosome 9 orphons, were excluded from the earlier analysis of several hundred of the donors because counts were too low. Linkage disequilibrium might explain the correlated functional status among segregating V segments, but an unknown experimental factor could not be excluded. The only immune exposure information available for the cohort was CMV serostatus. Some IMGT-functional V segments, including TRBV6-2 and TRBV6-3, could not be told apart with the 87-base-pair reads, so those segments were excluded. A few of the identified cytomegalovirus-associated TCR beta chains were confirmed in vitro to be specific for cytomegalovirus antigens. According to a later analysis, TCR association rates differed among HLA loci, with DRB1 alleles showing the most associated TCRs and HLA-C alleles showing the fewest. Most TCR sequences were observed very rarely across donors, whereas some public TCRs were present in many individuals. This cohort had only TCR beta chains sequenced, and the lack of alpha or paired-chain data limited which features could be detected. Strong co-occurrence of HLA alleles, especially DR and DQ, made assigning TCR associations to individual alleles difficult. In both the original and validation cohorts, the classifier was reported to diagnose cytomegalovirus status with high specificity and sensitivity. Sequencing depth was assumed to be roughly uniform across donors in the presence/absence analyses, though that assumption may not hold. In an earlier analysis of roughly 500 of the donors, most TCR beta V segments appeared in productive rearrangements about 87% or about 30% of the time, broadly matching IMGT annotations. According to the authors, the approach could potentially be generalized to other disease states and immunological phenotypes. In a later analysis, most CMV-associated TCR beta chains were found to appear HLA-restricted, with HLA associations seemingly driven largely by CMV exposure. Several of the top co-occurrence clusters appeared to be linked to parvovirus B19, influenza, CMV and Epstein-Barr virus, according to a later analysis. Specific HLA alleles were associated with 16,951 TCR beta sequences at a false discovery rate of 0.05 in a later analysis. In a later genetic analysis, a missense DCLRE1C variant was associated with V-gene and J-gene trimming of TCR beta chains, and the association was replicated in an independent cohort.

Taken from the germline V gene, the CDR1 and CDR2 loops are MDHEN and SYDVKM. V is cut back by 4 bases and J by 6 bases, with 8 bases in the junction unmatched. The CDR3 runs 14 residues from the cysteine to the phenylalanine. Just CDR3 DNA is preserved here, 42 bases in frame from base 1. In regard to this clone: Its recognized antigen is unknown.

The receptor library was made with the immunoSEQ multiplex PCR assay. A mixture of 60 forward primers for TCR Vbeta segments and 13 reverse primers for TCR Jbeta segments was used in the multiplex PCR. A multiplex PCR assay on genomic DNA amplified the CDR3 region of rearranged TCR beta genes. On the Illumina HiSeq System, the amplified TCR beta libraries were sequenced as 87-base-pair reads. For the original study's pipeline: In a later analysis, roughly 80 million unique TCR beta chains were counted across the roughly 610 repertoires, and around 10 million of these chains were shared by at least two donors. A nearest-neighbor algorithm error-corrected the raw reads and collapsed the reads into unique sequences, merging closely related sequences to remove PCR and sequencing errors. V, D and J gene segments were assigned by aligning CDR3 sequences to IMGT reference sequences. Each retained sequence needed at least a six-nucleotide match to both a V gene segment and a J gene segment. A rearrangement counted as productive if the CDR3 had no stop codons and remained in frame with V and J, and every other rearrangement counted as non-productive. Following IMGT convention, CDR3 was defined as the stretch from the second conserved V-encoded cysteine to the conserved J-encoded phenylalanine. In an earlier analysis of 500 to 650 of the donors, sequences lacking an unambiguous match to a single V gene segment were excluded. In an earlier analysis of approximately 590 of the donors, a V segment was called functional when productive rearrangements were above 56.7%, and segregating when the standard deviation between donors exceeded 5%. A statistical classification framework was built to diagnose cytomegalovirus status from the catalog of TCR beta chain sequences. In a later analysis, V and J genes were assigned by comparing TCR nucleotide sequences against IMGT/GENE-DB human TR gene sequences. The TCRdist pipeline was used in a later analysis to assign CDR3 sequences and most-parsimonious VDJ recombination scenarios. A later analysis defined each TCR beta chain by its CDR3 amino acid sequence plus V-gene family, and excluded reads lacking a unique V-gene family. A later analysis removed several hundred highly shared, low-generation-probability nucleotide sequences to deal with suspected cross-contamination and a sequencing artifact. In a later analysis, a clonal expansion index was calculated for each public chain from normalized within-repertoire ranks of inferred template counts. In a later analysis, generation probabilities were computed with a VDJ recombination model fitted to out-of-frame rearrangements, and the resulting probabilities were checked against IGoR. In a later analysis, hypergeometric tests were used to score TCR-TCR, TCR-HLA and TCR-CMV co-occurrence, with a repertoire-size bias correction applied to TCR pairs. To estimate false discovery rates, a later analysis permuted the HLA or CMV assignments 20 times. In a later analysis, co-occurring TCRs were grouped using DBSCAN, and TCRdist sequence similarity was added for clustering within HLA-allele-positive subsets. Repertoires with fewer than 30,000 or more than 120,000 public chains were left out of co-occurrence clustering, as were a few repertoires with anomalous nucleotide sharing. As stored in TCRdb, this immuneACCESS dataset retains in-frame rearrangements with V and J assigned. A fraction of the clones does not appear; measured against another copy, unresolved V genes explain less than half of the discrepancy, and the remainder lacks a known reason. V, J and clone size were drawn from that table, and D and trimming were deduced from the DNA. This sample's table carries about 130,000 clones. The leading ten clones occupy 1.5% to 2% of the sample.

The cohort consisted of some 730 healthy bone marrow donors. Cohort members were all nominally healthy when sampled, although unrecorded immune exposures were likely present. The donor tested CMV seronegative, placing the donor among the 350 or so seronegative members of the cohort. A peripheral blood sample was provided by each donor, and peripheral blood mononuclear cells were used for TCR beta sequencing. The Qiagen DNeasy Blood Extraction Kit was used to extract genomic DNA from the blood cell samples. The source is a man between 18 and 29 years old in good health and CMV-seronegative. Here the chain combines TRBV28 and TRBJ1-1, with 7 junctional bases fitting TRBD1. Sequencing was performed on PBMCs. The CDR3 protein: CASSSYGTASEAFF. The DNA sequence is as follows: TGTGCCAGCAGTTCCTACGGGACAGCATCTGAAGCTTTCTTT. The full variable domain, with segments outside the CDR3 supplied by the reference TRBV28 and TRBJ1-1 proteins, appears as DVKVTQSSRYLVKRTGEKVFLECVQDMDHENMFWYRQDPGLGLRLIYFSYDVKMKEKGDIPEGYSVSREKKERFSLILESASTNQTSMYLCASSSYGTASEAFFGQGTRLTVV.